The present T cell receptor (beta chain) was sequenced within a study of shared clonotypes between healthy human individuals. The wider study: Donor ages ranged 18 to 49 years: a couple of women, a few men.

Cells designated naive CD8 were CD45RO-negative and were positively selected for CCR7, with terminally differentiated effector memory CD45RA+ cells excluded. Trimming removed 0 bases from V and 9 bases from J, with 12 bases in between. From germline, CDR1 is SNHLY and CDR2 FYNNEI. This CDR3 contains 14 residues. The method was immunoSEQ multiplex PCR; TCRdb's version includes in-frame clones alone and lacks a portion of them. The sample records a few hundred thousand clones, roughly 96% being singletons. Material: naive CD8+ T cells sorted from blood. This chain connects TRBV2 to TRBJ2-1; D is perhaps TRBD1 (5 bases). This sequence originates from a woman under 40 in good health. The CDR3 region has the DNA TGTGCCAGCAGTGAAGCGGCAGGGAATACTGAGCAGTTCTTC. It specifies CASSEAAGNTEQFF. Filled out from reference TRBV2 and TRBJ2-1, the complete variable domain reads EPEVTQTPSHQVTQMGQEVILRCVPISNHLYFYWYRQILGQKVEFLVSFYNNEISEKSEIFDDQFSVERPDGSNFTLKIRSTKLEDSAMYFCASSEAAGNTEQFFGPGTRLTVL.